The T cell receptor (beta chain) described here comes from a study of blood T cell repertoires in COVID-19. Sequencing used immunoSEQ multiplex PCR; TCRdb keeps in-frame clones, though not all of them. The table shows just over 350,000 clones, with roughly 87% occurring only once. Sequences were obtained from PBMCs or T cells enriched from blood (not recorded which). The sequence derives from a woman younger than 45 who had recovered from COVID-19.

The CDR3 DNA is TGTGCCAGTAGTATAGATGTCCGGGTCGGAAACACCATATATTTT. Protein product: CASSIDVRVGNTIYF. V usage is TRBV19 and J usage is TRBJ1-3; unclear D gene. Trimming cost V 0 bases and J 4 bases, with 10 bases left between them. The CDR3 loop spans 15 amino acids. The germline gives CDR1 LNHDA, CDR2 SQIVND (reference sequence).